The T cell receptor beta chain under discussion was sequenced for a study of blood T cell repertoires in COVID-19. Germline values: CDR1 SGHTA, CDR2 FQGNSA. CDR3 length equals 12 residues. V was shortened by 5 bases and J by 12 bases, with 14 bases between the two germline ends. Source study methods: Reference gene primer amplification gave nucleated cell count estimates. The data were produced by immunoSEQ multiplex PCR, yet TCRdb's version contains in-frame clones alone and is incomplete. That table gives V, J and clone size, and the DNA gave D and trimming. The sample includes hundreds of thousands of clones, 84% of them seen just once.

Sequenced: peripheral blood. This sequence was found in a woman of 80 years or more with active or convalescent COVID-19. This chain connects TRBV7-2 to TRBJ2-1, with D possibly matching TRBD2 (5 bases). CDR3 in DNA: TGTGCCAGCAGCACCCGGGGTGCTGTGCAGTTCTTC. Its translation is CASSTRGAVQFF.